This passage covers 11 T cell receptor beta chains from one sample sequenced in a study of T cell changes during pregnancy in multiple sclerosis. Repertoires were generated with immunoSEQ multiplex PCR, while TCRdb's copy carries only in-frame clones and drops some. The sample consists of 45,000 to 65,000 clones, roughly 92% of them appearing once. The specimen comprised CD8+ T cells from peripheral blood mononuclear cells, sampled in the third trimester of pregnancy. The receptor set was obtained from a female donor with multiple sclerosis, enrolled in a pregnancy study.

The rearrangement uses TRBV27 and TRBJ1-5; 7 nucleotides match TRBD1. V was clipped by 8 bases and J by 2 bases; unmatched bases: 12. The CDR3 is made up of 16 amino acids. Germline values: CDR1 MNHEY, CDR2 SMNVEV (reference sequence). The CDR3 coding sequence is TGTGCCAGCGGTTCGGGACAGCCACTGGGCAATCAGCCCCAGCATTTT. As protein: CASGSGQPLGNQPQHF.

Comments on this clone: Other DNA sequences in this specimen translate into the identical CDR3. The chain carries TRBV9 and TRBJ2-7, with D possibly matching TRBD1 (7 bases). CDR1 SGDLS and CDR2 YYNGEE come from the germline V gene. V lost 0 bases and J lost 3, with 10 bases in between. The CDR3 is made up of 14 amino acids. CDR3: CASSVGQGGYEQYF. The DNA of the CDR3 is TGTGCCAGCAGCGTAGGACAGGGAGGCTACGAGCAGTACTTC.

The chain couples TRBV5-4 to TRBJ2-2, with D possibly matching TRBD1 (6 bases). Germline loops: CDR1 SGHNT, CDR2 YYREEE (reference sequence). CDR3 length equals 13 residues. Trimming took 2 bases from V and 4 from J, leaving 6 bases between them. The CDR3 bases are TGTGCCAGCAGCTTCAGGGGCACCGGGGAGCTGTTTTTT. Its protein product is CASSFRGTGELFF.

The chain employs TRBV27 and TRBJ2-2, with a weak D call TRBD1 (6 bases). Germline CDR1 and CDR2: MNHEY and SMNVEV (reference sequence). The V end lost 3 bases, the J end lost 3 bases, and 11 bases lay between the germline ends. The CDR3 sequence is 15 residues long. The CDR3 DNA reads TGTGCCAGCAGTTTGGCAGGGGTTTACACCGGGGAGCTGTTTTTT. This codes for CASSLAGVYTGELFF.

The CDR3 reads CASSGSTGVLDTQYF. The CDR3 nucleotides are TGTGCCAGCAGCGGATCGACAGGGGTGTTGGATACGCAGTATTTT. V and J are TRBV9 and TRBJ2-3, with TRBD1 matching 8 bases. V was clipped by 3 bases and J by 6 bases; unmatched bases: 9. This CDR3 comprises 15 residues. Germline CDR1 reads SGDLS; CDR2 reads YYNGEE.

This chain uses TRBV5-1 with TRBJ2-7; D is possibly TRBD1 (6 bases). Trimming removed 0 bases from V and 4 bases from J, with 8 bases in between. This CDR3 is built from 13 residues. Germline loops: CDR1 SGHRS, CDR2 YFSETQ. The CDR3 loop is CASSLGQVYEQYF. DNA for the CDR3: TGCGCCAGCAGCTTGGGACAGGTGTACGAGCAGTACTTC.

V and J are TRBV7-2 and TRBJ2-3, with TRBD2 identical over 8 bases. The junction had 7 bases not matched to a gene; V was cut back by 5 bases and J by 6 bases. The V gene's germline CDR1 is SGHTA and CDR2 FQGNSA. The CDR3 has 14 residues. The chain's CDR3 is CASSRGGQPDTQYF. In nucleotides, the CDR3 is TGTGCCAGCAGCCGGGGGGGCCAGCCGGATACGCAGTATTTT.

The rearrangement links TRBV6-5 to TRBJ2-2; weak D call: TRBD1 (6 bases). Germline CDR1 and CDR2: MNHEY and SVGAGI. Trimming cost V 5 bases and J 6 bases, with 13 bases left between them. The CDR3 sequence is 14 residues long. The CDR3 sequence: CASSHNRVPGELFF. CDR3 coding DNA: TGTGCCAGCAGTCACAACAGGGTTCCCGGGGAGCTGTTTTTT.

The CDR3 sequence: CASSYLPGTDTQYF. CDR3 sequence (DNA): TGTGCCAGCAGCTATCTCCCTGGCACAGATACGCAGTATTTT. This sequence joins TRBV5-4 and TRBJ2-3; D call uncertain. Germline V gene sequence: CDR1 SGHNT, CDR2 YYREEE (reference sequence). The CDR3 has 14 residues. Deletions cut 3 bases from V and 1 base from J, with 9 bases between.

The count of this clone is one. J is TRBJ2-3 and V is TRBV25-1; 7 bases fit TRBD2. Germline assignment: CDR1 MGHDK and CDR2 SYGVNS. The CDR3 loop spans 18 amino acids. Unmatched junction bases numbered 17, after V lost 5 bases and J lost 3 bases. The CDR3 region is CASSSFLQAGPGTDTQYF. CDR3 bases: TGTGCCAGCAGTAGCTTCCTGCAAGCGGGACCCGGGACAGATACGCAGTATTTT.

The chain uses TRBV5-1 and TRBJ2-1; 10 nucleotides align to TRBD2. V was clipped by 4 bases and J by 2 bases; unmatched bases: 15. Germline V gene sequence: CDR1 SGHRS, CDR2 YFSETQ. The CDR3 covers 19 residues. The CDR3 spells CASSAAGASGRRAYNEQFF. Written as DNA, the CDR3 is TGCGCCAGCAGCGCGGCGGGGGCTAGCGGGAGAAGGGCCTACAATGAGCAGTTCTTC.